The T cell receptor beta chain under discussion was sequenced for a study of spatial heterogeneity in lung cancer (dated by TCRdb to between 2019 and 2020). For the study in its entirety: Beta-chain transcripts were consistently detected in greater numbers than alpha-chain transcripts, which likely reflects a higher abundance of beta-chain transcripts. In the raw uncorrected reads, each unique combination of TCR and UMI appeared more than ten times on average. In non-small cell lung cancer, the study made a quantitative comparison of TCR alpha and beta repertoires among multiple tumor regions, matched nontumor lung and blood. Nonsynonymous mutation counts, determined by whole-exome sequencing of tumor tissue, were related to features of the TCR repertoire. Both alpha and beta chains were TCR-sequenced in samples taken at surgery, namely 220 tumor regions, 62 to 65 matched nontumor lung samples and 45 to 60 PBMC samples. Overall results and qualifications from the work: Additional single-cell paired TCR alpha and beta sequencing was considered necessary to confirm, at a functional level, the hypothesis that regional TCRs recognize regional mutations.

This sample's time point label indicates: sample taken at primary tumor resection. Whole RNA extracted from tumor and nontumor lung tissue, or from cryopreserved PBMC samples, was used for TCR sequencing without cell sorting. The donors were approximately 70 patients from the lung TRACERx cohort who had early-stage, untreated non-small cell lung cancer. A patient was chosen for TCR sequencing only when enough RNA was available from at least two tumor regions. As encoded in the germline V gene, CDR1 is SGHTA while CDR2 is FQGNSA. V is reduced by 6 bases and J by 0 bases, leaving a spacing of 11 bases between them. The CDR3 spans 15 residues, from the cysteine through the phenylalanine. Only the CDR3 DNA stays, 45 bases, in frame from base 1. This clonotype was observed many times. Its recognized antigen is unknown. The input lacks base qualities; no much larger clone sits a single base away. This beta chain appears as a stray read in a library generated for alpha chains; its size is not informative.

Library preparation used 5' RACE. Sequencing was carried out with a NextSeq 500. To allow correction of PCR and sequencing errors, the TCR library protocol tagged every TCR cDNA molecule with a unique molecular identifier. Regarding the original processing steps: Decombinator tools were used for TCR identification, UMI-based error correction and CDR3 extraction. TCRs above a frequency of 2 per 1,000, corresponding to the top 1% of the tumor frequency distribution, were defined as expanded. Renyi diversity was calculated using the R vegan package after each repertoire was subsampled 100 times to 5,000 TCRs. To build CDR3 similarity networks, amino acid triplet string-kernel similarity was used, and CDR3s were connected when their pairwise similarity was above 0.82. The public reads were reprocessed in TCRdb via fastp at Q25 and MiXCR, keeping in-frame beta chains. Rows with a matching CDR3 protein are joined into one entry that keeps the most common DNA and genes. V and J calls and clone size were set by TCRdb, not the authors. This sample is represented by about 13,000 distinct CDR3 sequences; 5% to 6% of them were singletons. Clones ranked in the top ten supply roughly two fifths of the sample.

The starting material was lung tumor tissue, obtained at surgery. The chain was built from TRBV7-2 and TRBJ2-2, with a weak D call of TRBD2 (6 bases match). The receptor comes from a human donor with early-stage non-small cell lung cancer. The DNA sequence is given as TGTGCCAGCAGAAGGGACTTGGCGAACACCGGGGAGCTGTTTTTT. Its coded protein is CASRRDLANTGELFF.